This TCR beta chain stems from a study of Ad26.COV2.S vaccination and SARS-CoV-2 variants. On the study more broadly: COV1001, an Ad26.COV2.S trial, supplied this vaccine-arm donor. Ad26.COV2.S given intramuscularly, once or twice 56 days apart.

Treatment meaning: roughly 18 received Ad26.COV2.S at low or high dose, single or two shots; 5 received placebo; per-sample allocation not given. Day 63 after the first injection of vaccine or placebo was the sampling time. General study findings and limits: After vaccination, substantial breadth of spike-specific CD8+ and CD4+ responses was reported. Researchers cautioned that TCR breadth and depth analyses may have underestimated total T cell responses.

Clones were sequenced by immunoSEQ multiplex PCR, and TCRdb holds only the in-frame ones, with some missing. The sample contains around 300,000 clones, around 88% of which appear only once. This clone has only one observation. Its target is unknown. The germline V and J ends were trimmed by 1 base and 6 bases, with 8 bases remaining between them. CDR1 MGHRA and CDR2 YSYEKL come from the germline V gene. The CDR3 runs to 13 residues. The rearrangement uses TRBV4-1 and TRBJ2-3, with a possible D match to TRBD2 (5 bases). The source is a person between 18 and 65 years old who received the Ad26.COV2.S COVID-19 vaccine or a placebo. The sequences come from peripheral blood, collected in a trial of Ad26.COV2.S vaccine versus placebo. The CDR3 DNA reads TGCGCCAGCAGCCAAGTAGAGCGGGATACGCAGTATTTT. Its translation is CASSQVERDTQYF.